The T cell receptor beta chain under discussion was sequenced for a study of T cell responses to AZD1222 COVID-19 vaccine. Notes on the study in general: The breadth and depth of Spike-specific TCRs increased once two AZD1222 doses had been given.

Profiling relied on immunoSEQ multiplex PCR, and the TCRdb table lists in-frame clones only, not all of them. The sample holds tens of thousands of clones, 65% to 85% seen once. Within the sample, this clone is medium-sized (0.01 to 0.1%). The antigen is undetermined. The CDR3 contains 16 residues. V shed 3 bases, J shed 3 bases, and the junction held 7 bases outside the gene matches. Germline V gene lookup returns CDR1 MNHNS and CDR2 SASEGT. The sample was peripheral blood, taken on day 0 of MenACWY control vaccination. This clonotype was obtained from an adult in good health. The V and J genes are TRBV6-1 and TRBJ1-5, with 8 bases identical to TRBD1. CDR3 nucleotides: TGTGCCAGCAGTGATCCCCCAGGGGGCAACAATCAGCCCCAGCATTTT. Translated: CASSDPPGGNNQPQHF.